In its sample, the clone carrying this T cell receptor (beta chain) was seen many times. Its antigen is not known. TCRdb itself ran the reads through MiXCR, one entry per CDR3 protein. Found here are approximately 97,000 distinct CDR3 sequences, approximately 17% of them singletons; the top ten hold roughly 8%. This sample was taken from a study of T cell repertoires in cytomegalovirus infection. Study-level information: The public TCR beta signatures pointed to both CMV infection and matching HLA type.

Findings of the study overall: CMV carriers with the relevant HLA were identified by cumulative public TCR beta family frequency.

Sequencing was done on a sample of PBMCs. The TCR originated in a human donor in good health (CMV status not recorded). Some clones in this sample may be carry-over from other donors' samples.

DNA for the CDR3: TGCGCCAGCAGCTCCCGAGTCCTAGCGGGGTCGTACGAGCAGTACTTC. Its protein product is CASSSRVLAGSYEQYF. The chain joins TRBV4-1 to TRBJ2-7, with 9 bases identical to TRBD2. There are 16 residues in the CDR3. CDR1 is MGHRA and CDR2 is YSYEKL in the germline V gene. Trimming removed 5 bases from V and 4 bases from J; junction bases left unmatched: 12.